Sequencing of this TCR beta chain was carried out in a study of identical twins. General study findings and limits: Potential partial confounding of zero-insertion analyses by invariant MAIT and iNKT cells was noted. Low generation-probability sequences were in excess among twin-shared out-of-frame alpha sequences.

TCRdb reprocessed the 5' RACE reads with MiXCR, giving one entry per CDR3 protein. The sample lists around 510,000 distinct CDR3 sequences, more than 13% occurring once. Germline V gene data show CDR1 as LNHNV and CDR2 as YYDKDF (reference sequence). Trimming left V 5 bases short and J 4 bases short, with 11 bases between. The CDR3 has 14 residues. This clonotype was seen only a few times. Its antigen is unknown. The data also belong to a second study, concerning yellow fever vaccine responses in identical twins. That work contributes: Reportedly, the T cell response mounted by twins to vaccine seemed partly convergent, partly personalized.

The TCR was taken from a woman younger than 35 in good health. The sequenced sample was CD4+ T cells sorted from blood. The chain couples TRBV15 to TRBJ2-2; D unclear. The CDR3 DNA follows: TGTGCCACCAGCGGCAACTGGGTCACCGGGGAGCTGTTTTTT. Its translation: CATSGNWVTGELFF.